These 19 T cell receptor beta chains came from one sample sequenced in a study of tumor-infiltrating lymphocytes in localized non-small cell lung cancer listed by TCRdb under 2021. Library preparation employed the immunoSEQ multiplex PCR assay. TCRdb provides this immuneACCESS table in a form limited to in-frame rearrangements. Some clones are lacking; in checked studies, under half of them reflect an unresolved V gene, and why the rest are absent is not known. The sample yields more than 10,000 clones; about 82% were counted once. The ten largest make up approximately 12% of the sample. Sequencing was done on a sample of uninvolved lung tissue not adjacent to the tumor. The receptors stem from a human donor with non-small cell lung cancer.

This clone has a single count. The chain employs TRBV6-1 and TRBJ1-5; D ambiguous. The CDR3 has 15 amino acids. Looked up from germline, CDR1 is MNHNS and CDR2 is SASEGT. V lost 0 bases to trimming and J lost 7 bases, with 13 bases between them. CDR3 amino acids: CASSEAIEGGQPQHF. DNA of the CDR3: TGTGCCAGCAGTGAAGCTATAGAGGGCGGGCAGCCCCAGCATTTT.

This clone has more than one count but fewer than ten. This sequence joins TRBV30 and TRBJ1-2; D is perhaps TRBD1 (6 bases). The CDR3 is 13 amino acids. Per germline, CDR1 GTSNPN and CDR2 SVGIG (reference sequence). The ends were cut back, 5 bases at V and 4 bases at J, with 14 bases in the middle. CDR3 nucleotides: TGTGCCTGGGTAGGGGGAGTGGGCTATGGCTACACCTTC. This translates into CAWVGGVGYGYTF.

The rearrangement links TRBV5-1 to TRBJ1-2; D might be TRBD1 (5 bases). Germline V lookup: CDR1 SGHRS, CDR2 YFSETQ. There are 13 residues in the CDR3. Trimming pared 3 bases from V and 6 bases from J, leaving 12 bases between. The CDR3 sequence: CASSWRDSDGYTF. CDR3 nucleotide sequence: TGCGCCAGCAGCTGGCGGGACTCGGATGGCTACACCTTC.

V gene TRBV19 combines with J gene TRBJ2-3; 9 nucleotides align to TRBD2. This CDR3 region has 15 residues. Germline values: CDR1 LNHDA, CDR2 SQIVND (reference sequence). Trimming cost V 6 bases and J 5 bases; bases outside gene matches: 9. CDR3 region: CASRRRGGQGDTQYF. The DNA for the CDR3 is TGTGCCAGTAGAAGGCGGGGGGGCCAGGGAGATACGCAGTATTTT.

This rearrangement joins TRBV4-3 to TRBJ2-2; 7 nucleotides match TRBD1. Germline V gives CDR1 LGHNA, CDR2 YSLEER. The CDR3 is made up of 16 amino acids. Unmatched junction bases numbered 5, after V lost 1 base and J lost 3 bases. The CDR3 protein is CASSQVPQGDTGELFF. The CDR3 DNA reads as TGCGCCAGCAGCCAAGTCCCTCAGGGGGACACCGGGGAGCTGTTTTTT.

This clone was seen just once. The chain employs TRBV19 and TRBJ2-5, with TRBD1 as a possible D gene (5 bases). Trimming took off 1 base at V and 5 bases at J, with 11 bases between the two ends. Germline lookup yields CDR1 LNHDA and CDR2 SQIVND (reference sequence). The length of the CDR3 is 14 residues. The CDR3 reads CASSIGQGAETQYF. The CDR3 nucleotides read TGTGCCAGTAGTATAGGTCAGGGTGCGGAGACCCAGTACTTC.

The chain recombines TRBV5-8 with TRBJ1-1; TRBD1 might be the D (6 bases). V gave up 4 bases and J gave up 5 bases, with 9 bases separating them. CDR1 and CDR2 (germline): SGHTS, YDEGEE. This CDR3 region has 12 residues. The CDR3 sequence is CASSHRVTEAFF. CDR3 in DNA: TGTGCCAGCAGCCACAGGGTGACTGAAGCTTTCTTT. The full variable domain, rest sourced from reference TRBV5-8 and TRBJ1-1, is EAGVTQSPTHLIKTRGQQATLRCSPISGHTSVYWYQQALGLGLQFLLWYDEGEERNRGNFPPRFSGRQFPNYSSELNVNALELEDSALYLCASSHRVTEAFFGQGTRLTVV.

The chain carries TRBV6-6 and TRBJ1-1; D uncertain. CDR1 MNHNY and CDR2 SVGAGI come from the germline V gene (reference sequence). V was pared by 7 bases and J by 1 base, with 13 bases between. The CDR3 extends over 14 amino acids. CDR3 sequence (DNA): TGTGCCAGCATTGTGGGCGCATCGAACACTGAAGCTTTCTTT. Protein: CASIVGASNTEAFF.

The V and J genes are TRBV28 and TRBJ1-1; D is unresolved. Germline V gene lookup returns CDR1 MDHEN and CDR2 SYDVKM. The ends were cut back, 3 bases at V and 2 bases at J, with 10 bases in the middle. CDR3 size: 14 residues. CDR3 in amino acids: CASSFGQPNTEAFF. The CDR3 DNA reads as TGTGCCAGCAGTTTTGGTCAGCCCAACACTGAAGCTTTCTTT.

Written as DNA, the CDR3 is TGTGCCTGGGGGAATACAGGGAGGAACACTGAAGCTTTCTTT. Protein: CAWGNTGRNTEAFF. The chain links TRBV30 to TRBJ1-1, with D perhaps matching TRBD1 (6 bases). The CDR3 extends over 14 amino acids. Trimming shortened V by 5 bases and J by 1 base, and 14 bases separated the two germline ends. Looked up from germline, CDR1 is GTSNPN and CDR2 is SVGIG (reference sequence).

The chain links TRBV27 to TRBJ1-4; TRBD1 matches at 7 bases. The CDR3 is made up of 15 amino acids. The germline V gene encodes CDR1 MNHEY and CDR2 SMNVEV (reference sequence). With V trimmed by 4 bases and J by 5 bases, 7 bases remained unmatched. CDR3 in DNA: TGTGCCAGCAGTTCGACAGGGCCGAGGAATGAAAAACTGTTTTTT. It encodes CASSSTGPRNEKLFF. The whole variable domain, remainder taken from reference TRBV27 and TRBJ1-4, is EAQVTQNPRYLITVTGKKLTVTCSQNMNHEYMSWYRQDPGLGLRQIYYSMNVEVTDKGDVPEGYKVSRKEKRNFPLILESPSPNQTSLYFCASSSTGPRNEKLFFGSGTQLSVL.

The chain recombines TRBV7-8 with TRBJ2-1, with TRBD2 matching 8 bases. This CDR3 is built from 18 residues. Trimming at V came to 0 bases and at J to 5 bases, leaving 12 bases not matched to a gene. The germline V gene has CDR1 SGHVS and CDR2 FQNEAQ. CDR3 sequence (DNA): TGTGCCAGCAGCTTAGCGCTAACGGGGGGGCGCGGGGACAATGAGCAGTTCTTC. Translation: CASSLALTGGRGDNEQFF.

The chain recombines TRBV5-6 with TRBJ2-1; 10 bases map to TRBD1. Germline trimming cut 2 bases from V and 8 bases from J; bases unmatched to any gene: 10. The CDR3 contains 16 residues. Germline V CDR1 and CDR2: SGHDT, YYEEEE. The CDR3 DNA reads TGTGCCAGCAGCTTCCAACCGGGACAGGGGATCGATGAGCAGTTCTTC. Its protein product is CASSFQPGQGIDEQFF.

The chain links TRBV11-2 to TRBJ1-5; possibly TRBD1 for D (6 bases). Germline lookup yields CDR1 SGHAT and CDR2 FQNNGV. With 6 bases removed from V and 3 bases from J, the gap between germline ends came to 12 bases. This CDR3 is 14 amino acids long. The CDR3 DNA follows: TGTGCCAGCAGAGGACAGCCGAACAATCAGCCCCAGCATTTT. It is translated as CASRGQPNNQPQHF.

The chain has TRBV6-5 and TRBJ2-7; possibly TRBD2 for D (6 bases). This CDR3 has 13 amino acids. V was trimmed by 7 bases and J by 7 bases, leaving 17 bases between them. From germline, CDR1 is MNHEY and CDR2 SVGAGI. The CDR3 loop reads CASTRDSLREQYF. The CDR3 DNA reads TGTGCCAGCACCCGGGACTCTTTGAGGGAGCAGTACTTC.

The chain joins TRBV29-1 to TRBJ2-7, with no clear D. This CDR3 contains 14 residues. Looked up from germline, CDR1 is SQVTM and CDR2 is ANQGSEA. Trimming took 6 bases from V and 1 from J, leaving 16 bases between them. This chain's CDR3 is CSVKAAGTSYEQYF. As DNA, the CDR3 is TGCAGCGTAAAAGCCGCAGGTACTTCCTACGAGCAGTACTTC.

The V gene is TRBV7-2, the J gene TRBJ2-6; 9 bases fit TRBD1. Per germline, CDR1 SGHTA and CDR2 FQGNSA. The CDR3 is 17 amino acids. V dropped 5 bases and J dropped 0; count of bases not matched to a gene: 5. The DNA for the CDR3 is TGTGCCAGCAGCCCGGGGACAGGGAACTCTGGGGCCAACGTCCTGACTTTC. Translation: CASSPGTGNSGANVLTF. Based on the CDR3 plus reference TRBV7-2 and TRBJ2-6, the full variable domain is GAGVSQSPSNKVTEKGKDVELRCDPISGHTALYWYRQSLGQGLEFLIYFQGNSAPDKSGLPSDRFSAERTGGSVSTLTIQRTQQEDSAVYLCASSPGTGNSGANVLTFGAGSRLTVL.

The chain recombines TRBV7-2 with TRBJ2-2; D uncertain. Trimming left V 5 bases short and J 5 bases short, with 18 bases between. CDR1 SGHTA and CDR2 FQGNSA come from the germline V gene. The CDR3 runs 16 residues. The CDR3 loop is CASSPVGVSRTGELFF. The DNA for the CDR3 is TGTGCCAGCAGCCCGGTTGGGGTTTCGAGGACCGGGGAGCTGTTTTTT.

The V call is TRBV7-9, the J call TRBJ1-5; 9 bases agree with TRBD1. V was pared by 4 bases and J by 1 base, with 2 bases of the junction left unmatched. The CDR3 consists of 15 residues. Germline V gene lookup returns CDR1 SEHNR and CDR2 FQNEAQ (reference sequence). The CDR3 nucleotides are TGTGCCAGCAGCTCGGACAGGGGAAGCAATCAGCCCCAGCATTTT. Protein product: CASSSDRGSNQPQHF.